The 7 T cell receptor beta chains below were found in one sample sequenced in a study of blood T cell repertoires in COVID-19. Some clones are missing from TCRdb's copy, which holds only in-frame ones; the method was immunoSEQ multiplex PCR. This sample has about 27,000 clones, with 91% found just once. Sequenced: peripheral blood. Source of these receptors: a human donor with active COVID-19. The donor label of this sample is uncertain.

V is TRBV4-2 and J is TRBJ2-1; TRBD2 aligns across 14 bases. Germline V lookup: CDR1 LGHNA, CDR2 YNFKEQ. V gave up 5 bases and J gave up 6 bases; unmatched junction bases: 6. This CDR3 spans 16 amino acids. CDR3 sequence reads: CASSFPTSGGANEQFF. In DNA form, the CDR3 reads TGTGCCAGCAGCTTCCCGACTAGCGGGGGGGCCAATGAGCAGTTCTTC.

This clone was detected only a few times. The chain employs TRBV24-1 and TRBJ2-1; 7 bases are a match to TRBD2. The CDR3 runs to 16 residues. V shed 4 bases, J shed 2 bases, and the junction held 7 bases outside the gene matches. Looked up from germline, CDR1 is KGHDR and CDR2 is SFDVKD. The CDR3 is CATSDRRGSAYNEQFF. The CDR3 region has the DNA TGTGCCACCAGTGACAGGCGCGGGAGCGCCTACAATGAGCAGTTCTTC.

The chain has TRBV5-8 and TRBJ1-2; D is undetermined. This CDR3 is built from 13 residues. The ends were cut back, 2 bases at V and 8 bases at J, with 13 bases in the middle. Germline V CDR1 and CDR2: SGHTS, YDEGEE. CDR3 residues: CASSFATLEGYTF. CDR3 DNA: TGTGCCAGCAGCTTTGCCACCCTTGAGGGCTACACCTTC.

The chain joins TRBV12-3 or TRBV12-4 to TRBJ2-1, with unresolved D. The CDR3 is 12 amino acids. Trimming cost V 2 bases and J 15 bases, with 14 bases left between them. CDR3 loop: CASSLLSVSPFF. The CDR3 DNA sequence: TGTGCCAGCAGTTTACTCTCAGTTTCACCGTTCTTC.

The genes are TRBV6-2 or TRBV6-3 and TRBJ1-2, with 12 positions matching TRBD1. CDR1 and CDR2 from the germline V gene are MNHEY and SVGEGT. The CDR3 contains 15 residues. V lost 4 bases and J lost 11; bases outside the gene matches: 11. The CDR3, as DNA: TGTGCCAGCAGTTTTCCACCCGGGACAGGGGGCAGTTACACCTTC. Protein product: CASSFPPGTGGSYTF.

V gene TRBV9 combines with J gene TRBJ2-5; D is perhaps TRBD2 (5 bases). There are 15 residues in the CDR3. Per the germline V gene, CDR1 is SGDLS and CDR2 is YYNGEE. V dropped 0 bases and J dropped 1 base, with 10 bases sitting between them. CDR3 sequence: CASSVATRAQETQYF. CDR3 bases: TGTGCCAGCAGCGTAGCTACGAGGGCCCAAGAGACCCAGTACTTC.

The chain employs TRBV30 and TRBJ1-3; D gene uncertain. Trimming stripped 3 bases from V and 0 bases from J, with 6 bases between. The CDR3 loop spans 13 amino acids. Germline assignment: CDR1 GTSNPN and CDR2 SVGIG (reference sequence). The CDR3 coding sequence is TGTGCCTGGAGGAGTCACTCTGGAAACACCATATATTTT. It specifies CAWRSHSGNTIYF. Looking up the rest from reference TRBV30 and TRBJ1-3 gives the full variable domain: SQTIHQWPATLVQPVGSPLSLECTVEGTSNPNLYWYRQAAGRGLQLLFYSVGIGQISSEVPQNLSASRPQDRQFILSSKKLLLSDSGFYLCAWRSHSGNTIYFGEGSWLTVV.